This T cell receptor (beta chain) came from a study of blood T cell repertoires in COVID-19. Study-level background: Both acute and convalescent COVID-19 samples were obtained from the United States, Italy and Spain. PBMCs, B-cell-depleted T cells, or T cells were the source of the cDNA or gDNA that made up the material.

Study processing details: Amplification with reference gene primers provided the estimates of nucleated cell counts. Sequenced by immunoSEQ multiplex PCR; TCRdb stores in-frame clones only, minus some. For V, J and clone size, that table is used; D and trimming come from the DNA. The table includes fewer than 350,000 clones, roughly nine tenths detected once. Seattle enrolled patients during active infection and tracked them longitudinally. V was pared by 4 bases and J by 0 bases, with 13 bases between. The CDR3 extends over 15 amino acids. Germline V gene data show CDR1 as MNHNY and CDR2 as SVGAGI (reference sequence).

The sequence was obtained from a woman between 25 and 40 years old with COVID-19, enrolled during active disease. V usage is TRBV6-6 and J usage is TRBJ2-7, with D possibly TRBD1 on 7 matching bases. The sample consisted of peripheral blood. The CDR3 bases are TGTGCCAGCAGTTCTCAGGGGGGTAGCTCCTACGAGCAGTACTTC. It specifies CASSSQGGSSYEQYF.